One and the same sample provided the 6 T cell receptor beta chains below, sequenced in a study of cytomegalovirus exposure and HLA in healthy donors. The repertoire was sequenced with immunoSEQ multiplex PCR; TCRdb's copy has only in-frame clones and lacks some. The sample shows some 110,000 clones, about 88% of them seen only once. Sequencing input: PBMCs. These receptor sequences come from a woman aged 18-29 years in good health and CMV-seropositive.

This clone was seen only a few times. V gene TRBV5-4 combines with J gene TRBJ2-7; possible D gene TRBD2, 5 bases. V was pared by 2 bases and J by 5 bases, with 11 bases between. This CDR3 has 13 amino acids. CDR1 is SGHNT and CDR2 is YYREEE in the germline V gene (reference sequence). The CDR3 DNA reads TGTGCCAGCAGCTTAAGAGGGTCGAACGAGCAGTACTTC. This sequence encodes CASSLRGSNEQYF.

The rearrangement uses TRBV5-1 and TRBJ2-5; D is uncertain. This CDR3 spans 14 amino acids. Trimming removed 7 bases from V and 6 bases from J, with 19 bases in between. Germline CDR1 reads SGHRS; CDR2 reads YFSETQ. This CDR3 is CASCTLRPRQTQYF. CDR3 DNA sequence: TGCGCCAGCTGCACCCTCCGGCCCAGGCAGACCCAGTACTTC.

This chain links TRBV28 with TRBJ2-7, with a possible D match to TRBD2 (7 bases). Germline V gene lookup returns CDR1 MDHEN and CDR2 SYDVKM. This CDR3 is built from 17 residues. V lost 2 bases and J 5 bases, leaving 22 bases between the germline ends. The CDR3 DNA reads as TGTGCCAGCAGTTTAGGATATGGGTTAGGGGGGGCCGACGAGCAGTACTTC. Translated: CASSLGYGLGGADEQYF.

The chain carries TRBV29-1 and TRBJ2-2; D gene uncertain. V was trimmed by 4 bases and J by 0 bases, leaving 9 bases between them. The germline V gene encodes CDR1 SQVTM and CDR2 ANQGSEA. The CDR3 sequence is 14 residues long. The DNA of the CDR3 is TGCAGCGTTGGGGCAGAATCGAACACCGGGGAGCTGTTTTTT. Translation: CSVGAESNTGELFF.

The chain is built from TRBV5-1 and TRBJ1-1, with D unclear. Trimming pared 4 bases from V and 4 bases from J, leaving 17 bases between. Per germline, CDR1 SGHRS and CDR2 YFSETQ. This CDR3 has 15 amino acids. The DNA for the CDR3 is TGCGCCAGCAGCCCGGGCGGAGGGTTTGGCACTGAAGCTTTCTTT. This sequence encodes CASSPGGGFGTEAFF.

DNA for the CDR3: TGCGCCAGCAGCTTTGCCCTCGGACAAACGAACACCGGGGAGCTGTTTTTT. Translation: CASSFALGQTNTGELFF. This rearrangement joins TRBV5-1 to TRBJ2-2, with D possibly being TRBD1 (5 bases). CDR3 length: 17 residues. The V end lost 2 bases, the J end lost 0 bases, and 14 bases lay between the germline ends. The germline CDR1 and CDR2 sequences are SGHRS and YFSETQ.